This T cell receptor (beta chain) derives from a study of cytomegalovirus exposure and HLA in healthy donors. In the PCR, 60 Vbeta and 13 Jbeta primers were used. Sequencing was performed with immunoSEQ multiplex PCR; in TCRdb, only in-frame clones are kept and a portion is missing. The repertoire holds 100,000 to 150,000 clones, with around 76% as singletons. General study results and limits: Among donors in an Asian-associated ancestry cluster, a later analysis reportedly found fewer N-insertions than the roughly 610-donor mean. Accurate predictions that matched the HLA-A and HLA-B alleles of most subjects were reportedly made from TCR beta sequences. A later analysis showed that HLA-associated TCR beta chains had undergone more clonal expansion than equally common others. In a later analysis, TCR beta V- and J-gene trimming showed a link to a missense DCLRE1C variant.

The V end lost 5 bases, the J end lost 4 bases, and 14 bases lay between the germline ends. The CDR3 contains 13 residues. Germline loops: CDR1 GTSNPN, CDR2 SVGIG (reference sequence). Comment on this clone: Its antigen is undetermined.

Material: PBMCs. This TCR was recovered from a man aged 55 to 70 in good health and CMV-seropositive. The chain has TRBV30 and TRBJ1-1; tentatively, D is TRBD1 (6 bases). CDR3 residues: CAWGGEGGTEAFF. CDR3 DNA sequence: TGTGCCTGGGGGGGGGAGGGGGGCACTGAAGCTTTCTTT.